One sample yielded the 29 T cell receptor beta chains listed below, sequenced in a study of blood T cell repertoires in COVID-19. Profiled with immunoSEQ multiplex PCR; TCRdb holds only in-frame clones, not every one. Among roughly 230,000 clones, roughly 91% were seen once, and the ten largest hold less than 8%. Sequencing was carried out using PBMCs or T cells enriched from blood (not recorded which). Receptor source: a man between 25 and 39 years old in a cohort exposed to, infected with or recovered from COVID-19 (not recorded which).

This chain links TRBV28 with TRBJ2-2; 8 bases line up with TRBD2. CDR1 is MDHEN and CDR2 is SYDVKM in the germline V gene. This CDR3 has 16 residues. Unmatched junction bases numbered 12, after V lost 7 bases and J lost 5 bases. The CDR3 spells CASTRGAAGVTGELFF. The CDR3 region has the DNA TGTGCCAGCACCCGAGGGGCAGCGGGGGTAACCGGGGAGCTGTTTTTT.

This clone appeared once. The chain combines TRBV14 with TRBJ1-6; TRBD1 matches at 8 bases. The J segment lost 10 bases and the V segment lost 5 bases, leaving 7 bases of the junction unmatched. The CDR3 runs 14 residues. Germline V gene sequence: CDR1 SGHDN, CDR2 FVKESK. The CDR3 here is CASSVTGGRSPLHF. The CDR3 DNA reads TGTGCCAGCAGCGTTACAGGGGGAAGATCACCCCTCCACTTT.

The V and J genes are TRBV5-6 and TRBJ2-7; D is possibly TRBD2 (7 bases). Germline V gives CDR1 SGHDT, CDR2 YYEEEE. This CDR3 is built from 13 residues. Trimming left V 4 bases short and J 4 bases short, with 12 bases between. CDR3 nucleotides: TGTGCCAGCAGCGCGGGGGCCTCGTACGAGCAGTACTTC. Amino acids: CASSAGASYEQYF.

This clone was seen a few times. The gene calls are TRBV5-4 and TRBJ2-7; TRBD1 matches at 7 bases. The germline V gene has CDR1 SGHNT and CDR2 YYREEE (reference sequence). Trimming at V came to 3 bases and at J to 0 bases, leaving 6 bases not matched to a gene. The CDR3 is 15 amino acids. Written as DNA, the CDR3 is TGTGCCAGCAGCTACTACAGGGGCTCCTCCTACGAGCAGTACTTC. This encodes CASSYYRGSSYEQYF.

This clone was detected only a few times. The J gene is TRBJ1-1, the V gene TRBV6-5; 7 nucleotides line up with TRBD1. This CDR3 comprises 14 residues. The junction had 6 bases not matched to a gene; V was cut back by 7 bases and J by 1 base. Germline V CDR1 and CDR2: MNHEY, SVGAGI. The CDR3 DNA is TGTGCCAGCACTAGACAGGGAGGGAACACTGAAGCTTTCTTT. It codes for CASTRQGGNTEAFF.

The V call is TRBV28, the J call TRBJ2-1; D is undetermined. CDR1 and CDR2 (germline): MDHEN, SYDVKM. V was shortened by 6 bases and J by 0 bases, with 12 bases between the two germline ends. This CDR3 comprises 15 residues. CDR3 loop: CASRDDWRSYNEQFF. The CDR3 bases are TGTGCCAGCAGAGACGACTGGCGCTCCTACAATGAGCAGTTCTTC.

CDR3 DNA sequence: TGTGCCAGCAGTGGAGCGGGAGCGGTAGATACGCAGTATTTT. Translating it yields CASSGAGAVDTQYF. The chain has TRBV6-1 and TRBJ2-3, with 8 nucleotides matching TRBD2. Germline V gives CDR1 MNHNS, CDR2 SASEGT. CDR3 length: 14 amino acids. The V gene end was trimmed by 4 bases and the J gene end by 5 bases; junction bases not matched to a gene: 5.

The chain recombines TRBV27 with TRBJ1-6, with no clear D. CDR1 is MNHEY, CDR2 SMNVEV, per germline (reference sequence). The CDR3 covers 16 residues. The V and J ends lost 7 bases and 5 bases respectively, with 18 bases between them. This chain's CDR3 is CASKTTLWNHNSPLHF. In DNA form, the CDR3 reads TGTGCCAGCAAGACGACATTGTGGAATCATAATTCACCCCTCCACTTT.

This chain links TRBV6-5 with TRBJ2-7; 7 bases map to TRBD2. CDR3 length equals 15 residues. Germline CDR1 and CDR2: MNHEY and SVGAGI. After removal of 7 bases from V and 1 base from J, the junction contained 10 bases not matched to a gene. The CDR3 region is CASKSGTYESYEQYF. CDR3 DNA: TGTGCCAGCAAGAGCGGGACGTACGAATCCTACGAGCAGTACTTC.

This clone was found many times. The same CDR3 also results from other DNA sequences found in this sample. This chain uses TRBV6-5 with TRBJ1-1; possible D gene TRBD1, 6 bases. Looked up from germline, CDR1 is MNHEY and CDR2 is SVGAGI. V lost 0 bases to trimming and J lost 7 bases, with 9 bases between them. The CDR3 loop spans 13 amino acids. The CDR3 region is CASSYSGGDEAFF. DNA of the CDR3: TGTGCCAGCAGTTACTCAGGGGGAGATGAAGCTTTCTTT.

The CDR3 sequence: CASSLRGGTALSFADTQYF. The CDR3 nucleotides are TGTGCCAGCAGCTTAAGGGGCGGGACCGCACTGTCCTTCGCAGATACGCAGTATTTT. V usage is TRBV7-6 and J usage is TRBJ2-3; weak D call: TRBD2 (6 bases). The CDR3 runs to 19 residues. Germline CDR1 SGHVS, CDR2 FNYEAQ. The ends were cut back, 2 bases at V and 4 bases at J, with 25 bases in the middle.

The rearrangement uses TRBV11-3 and TRBJ2-7; no definite D call. The CDR3 spans 15 residues. Germline V gene sequence: CDR1 SGHNT, CDR2 YENEEA. Deletions cut 1 base from V and 4 bases from J, with 14 bases between. The CDR3 is CASSLGPDSRYEQYF. The CDR3 bases are TGTGCCAGCAGCTTAGGCCCGGATTCTAGGTACGAGCAGTACTTC.

The rearrangement joins TRBV28 to TRBJ1-4; D uncertain. Germline V gene lookup returns CDR1 MDHEN and CDR2 SYDVKM. The CDR3 is 10 amino acids. V was shortened by 8 bases and J by 11 bases, with 9 bases between the two germline ends. The CDR3 spells CASSGGKLFF. The CDR3 DNA follows: TGTGCCAGCTCGGGAGGTAAACTGTTTTTT.

This chain links TRBV7-8 with TRBJ1-6, with TRBD1 matching over 9 bases. Trimming removed 5 bases from V and 9 bases from J; junction bases left unmatched: 11. The CDR3 extends over 16 amino acids. Germline V CDR1 and CDR2: SGHVS, FQNEAQ. The DNA of the CDR3 is TGTGCCAGCAGCCCAGGAACAGGGGGCGCAATTTCACCCCTCCACTTT. Its protein is CASSPGTGGAISPLHF.

The V call is TRBV14, the J call TRBJ2-3, with a possible D match to TRBD2 (6 bases). The germline V and J ends were trimmed by 4 bases and 2 bases, with 16 bases remaining between them. Germline-derived CDR1 and CDR2 are SGHDN and FVKESK. This CDR3 has 16 amino acids. The CDR3, as DNA: TGTGCCAGCAGCCCGGGGGACTCCTCTCACACAGATACGCAGTATTTT. Translated: CASSPGDSSHTDTQYF.

This chain connects TRBV28 to TRBJ1-2, with TRBD1 matching over 7 bases. Trimming took 4 bases from V and 7 from J; bases not matched to a gene: 15. This CDR3 spans 16 amino acids. Looked up from germline, CDR1 is MDHEN and CDR2 is SYDVKM. The CDR3 coding sequence is TGTGCCAGCAGTTCGCGGGTCGGTTTTGGGGACAGTGGCTACACCTTC. Translating gives CASSSRVGFGDSGYTF.

The chain employs TRBV28 and TRBJ1-1; 7 bases align to TRBD1. The CDR3 totals 16 residues. Germline assignment: CDR1 MDHEN and CDR2 SYDVKM. V lost 2 bases, J lost 0 bases, and 6 bases stayed unmatched. The CDR3 bases are TGTGCCAGCAGTTTACCCCGACAGGGCTTGAACACTGAAGCTTTCTTT. This encodes CASSLPRQGLNTEAFF. Filled out from reference TRBV28 and TRBJ1-1, the complete variable domain reads DVKVTQSSRYLVKRTGEKVFLECVQDMDHENMFWYRQDPGLGLRLIYFSYDVKMKEKGDIPEGYSVSREKKERFSLILESASTNQTSMYLCASSLPRQGLNTEAFFGQGTRLTVV.

V usage is TRBV27 and J usage is TRBJ1-6, with D possibly being TRBD1 (6 bases). The CDR3 loop spans 15 amino acids. The V gene lost 2 bases and the J gene lost 6 bases, with 11 bases spanning the gap. The germline V gene has CDR1 MNHEY and CDR2 SMNVEV (reference sequence). The CDR3 spells CASSLVGTRNSPLHF. The CDR3 bases are TGTGCCAGCAGTTTAGTGGGGACACGTAATTCACCCCTCCACTTT.

The J gene is TRBJ2-7, the V gene TRBV28; 8 bases are a match to TRBD1. There are 15 residues in the CDR3. V trimming: 3 bases; J trimming: 3 bases; junction bases outside the gene matches: 7. The germline V gene encodes CDR1 MDHEN and CDR2 SYDVKM. This CDR3 reads CASSLVRTGYYEQYF. The CDR3 coding sequence is TGTGCCAGCAGTTTGGTTCGGACAGGGTACTACGAGCAGTACTTC.

J is TRBJ1-1 and V is TRBV24-1; 11 bases line up with TRBD1. The V segment lost 4 bases and the J segment 5 bases; nucleotides outside the gene matches: 5. Germline CDR1 is KGHDR and CDR2 is SFDVKD. The CDR3 covers 15 residues. This CDR3 is CATSDQGQGGTEAFF. The CDR3 DNA is TGTGCCACCAGTGACCAGGGACAGGGGGGGACTGAAGCTTTCTTT.

This clone was found once. This rearrangement joins TRBV10-2 to TRBJ1-1; possibly TRBD1 for D (5 bases). The V gene's germline CDR1 is WSHSY and CDR2 SAAADI. V lost 7 bases to trimming and J lost 3 bases, with 15 bases between them. This CDR3 comprises 14 residues. CDR3: CASKSGTGDTEAFF. The CDR3 DNA reads TGCGCCAGCAAATCCGGGACGGGGGACACTGAAGCTTTCTTT.

This clone came up many times. This chain links TRBV19 with TRBJ2-5, with D perhaps matching TRBD2 (7 bases). Trimming shortened V by 4 bases and J by 1 base, and 16 bases separated the two germline ends. This CDR3 is 16 amino acids long. Germline V gene sequence: CDR1 LNHDA, CDR2 SQIVND (reference sequence). The CDR3 DNA sequence: TGTGCCAGTAGTACCCGAGGGGGGGCGGTCCAAGAGACCCAGTACTTC. Amino acid sequence: CASSTRGGAVQETQYF.

The chain uses TRBV27 and TRBJ2-1; 7 bases map to TRBD1. CDR1 and CDR2 from the germline V gene are MNHEY and SMNVEV (reference sequence). V lost 3 bases to trimming and J lost 3 bases; unmatched junction nucleotides: 8. The CDR3 totals 16 residues. This CDR3 is CASSFGGRGFYNEQFF. CDR3 nucleotide sequence: TGTGCCAGCAGTTTCGGTGGCAGGGGGTTCTACAATGAGCAGTTCTTC.

The CDR3 coding sequence is TGTGCCAGCAGCTATTGGACAGGGGGCGGCACTGAAGCTTTCTTT. This translates into CASSYWTGGGTEAFF. J is TRBJ1-1 and V is TRBV11-2; 11 nucleotides align to TRBD1. Per germline, CDR1 SGHAT and CDR2 FQNNGV. The CDR3 is 15 residues long. Germline trimming cut 4 bases from V and 4 bases from J; bases unmatched to any gene: 5.

In nucleotides, the CDR3 is TGCGCCAGCAGTCCGACAGGGGACTCCGAGCAGTACTTC. Translation gives CASSPTGDSEQYF. The chain is built from TRBV10-2 and TRBJ2-7; 8 bases map to TRBD1. Germline V gene data show CDR1 as WSHSY and CDR2 as SAAADI. This CDR3 is built from 13 residues. V gave up 5 bases and J gave up 6 bases; unmatched junction bases: 6.

This clone has a single count. The same CDR3 can be traced to other DNA sequences in this sample. The V gene is TRBV18, the J gene TRBJ2-5, with a tentative D call TRBD1 (6 bases). Germline CDR1 reads KGHSH; CDR2 reads LQKENI. The CDR3 has 14 amino acids. The V and J ends lost 3 bases and 1 base respectively, with 9 bases between them. For the CDR3, the DNA is TGTGCCAGCTCACCTTCCAGGGGCCAAGAGACCCAGTACTTC. This codes for CASSPSRGQETQYF.

The rearrangement joins TRBV11-1 to TRBJ1-1; 9 positions agree with TRBD1. CDR1 and CDR2 from the germline V gene are SGHAT and FQDESV (reference sequence). V shed 3 bases and J 0 bases; nucleotides not matched to a gene: 2. CDR3 length: 15 residues. CDR3 sequence: CASSLGQGMNTEAFF. CDR3 nucleotides: TGTGCCAGCAGCTTGGGACAGGGTATGAACACTGAAGCTTTCTTT.

The chain combines TRBV5-1 with TRBJ2-5, with D perhaps matching TRBD2 (5 bases). V was trimmed by 1 base and J by 1 base, leaving 8 bases between them. Per the germline V gene, CDR1 is SGHRS and CDR2 is YFSETQ. This CDR3 comprises 14 residues. The CDR3 reads CASSLSAAQETQYF. The CDR3 bases are TGCGCCAGCAGCTTGTCAGCGGCCCAAGAGACCCAGTACTTC.

The chain couples TRBV27 to TRBJ2-1; TRBD2 matches 7 bases. The J segment lost 10 bases and the V segment lost 1 base, leaving 1 base of the junction unmatched. Germline lookup yields CDR1 MNHEY and CDR2 SMNVEV (reference sequence). The CDR3 runs to 12 residues. CDR3 residues: CASSLWGGEQFF. DNA of the CDR3: TGTGCCAGCAGTTTATGGGGGGGGGAGCAGTTCTTC.